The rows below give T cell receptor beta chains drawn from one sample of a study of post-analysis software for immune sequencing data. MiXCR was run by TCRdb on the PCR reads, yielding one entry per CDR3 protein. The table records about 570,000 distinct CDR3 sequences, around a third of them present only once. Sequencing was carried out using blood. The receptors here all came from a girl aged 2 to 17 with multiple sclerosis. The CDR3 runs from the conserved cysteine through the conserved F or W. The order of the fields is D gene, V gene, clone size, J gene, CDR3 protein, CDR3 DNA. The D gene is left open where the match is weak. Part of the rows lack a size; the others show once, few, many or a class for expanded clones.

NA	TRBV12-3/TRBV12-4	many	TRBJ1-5	CASSFGQPQHF	TGTGCCAGCAGTTTTGGCCAGCCCCAGCATTTT
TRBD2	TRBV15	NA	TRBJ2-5	CATSRVPSGGRQEWTQYF	TGTGCCACCAGCAGAGTACCTAGCGGGGGACGACAAGAGTGGACCCAGTACTTC
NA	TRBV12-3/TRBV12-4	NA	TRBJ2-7	CASGPFGGHYEQYF	TGTGCCAGCGGACCCTTTGGGGGGCACTACGAGCAGTACTTC
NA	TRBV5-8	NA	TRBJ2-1	CASRIEQFF	TGTGCCAGCCGGATCGAGCAGTTCTTC
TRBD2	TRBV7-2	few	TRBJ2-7	CASSFNSGGPEQYF	TGTGCCAGCAGCTTCAATAGCGGGGGCCCCGAGCAGTACTTC
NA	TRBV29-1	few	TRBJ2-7	CSVMARQSSYEQYF	TGCAGCGTTATGGCCCGACAGAGCTCCTACGAGCAGTACTTC
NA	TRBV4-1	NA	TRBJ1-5	CASRGLWRGTNQPQHF	TGCGCCAGCAGAGGTCTGTGGCGGGGCACAAATCAGCCCCAGCATTTT
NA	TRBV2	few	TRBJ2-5	CASSEETEETQYF	TGTGCCAGCAGTGAAGAGACAGAAGAGACCCAGTACTTC
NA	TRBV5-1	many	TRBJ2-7	CASSLGTYEQYF	TGCGCCAGCAGCTTGGGAACCTACGAGCAGTACTTC
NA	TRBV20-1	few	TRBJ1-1	CSARDISVNTEAFF	TGCAGTGCTAGAGATATCAGTGTGAACACTGAAGCTTTCTTT
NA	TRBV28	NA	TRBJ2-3	CASSGGGPGWEDTQYF	TGTGCCAGCAGTGGTGGCGGGCCAGGTTGGGAAGATACGCAGTATTTT
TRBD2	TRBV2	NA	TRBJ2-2	CASSALLSGGVNTGELFF	TGTGCCAGCAGTGCCTTGCTTAGCGGGGGCGTGAACACCGGGGAGCTGTTTTTT
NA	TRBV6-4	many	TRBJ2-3	CASSDGRNTDTQYF	TGTGCCAGCAGTGACGGAAGGAACACAGATACGCAGTATTTT
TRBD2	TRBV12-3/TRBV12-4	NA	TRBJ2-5	CASSPGLAGGLRNEQYF	TGTGCCAGCAGCCCCGGACTAGCGGGGGGGCTGAGGAATGAGCAGTACTTC
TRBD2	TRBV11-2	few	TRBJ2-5	CASSTSGGQETQYF	TGTGCCAGCAGCACTTCGGGAGGCCAAGAGACCCAGTACTTC
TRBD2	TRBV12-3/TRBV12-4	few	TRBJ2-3	CASSPLTSGATDTQYF	TGTGCCAGCAGTCCCCTCACTAGCGGGGCCACAGATACGCAGTATTTT
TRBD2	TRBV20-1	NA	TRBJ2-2	CSARDLTSGGSTGELFF	TGCAGTGCTAGAGATCTGACCAGCGGGGGGTCGACCGGGGAGCTGTTTTTT
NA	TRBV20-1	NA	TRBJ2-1	CSAPRGAPYNKQFF	TGCAGTGCTCCACGGGGGGCACCTTACAATAAGCAGTTCTTC
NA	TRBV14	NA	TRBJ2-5	CASSRRVYQETQYF	TGTGCCAGCAGCCGGAGGGTGTACCAAGAGACCCAGTACTTC
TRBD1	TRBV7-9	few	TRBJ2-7	CASSSSWGQGGEQYF	TGTGCCAGCAGTTCCTCTTGGGGACAGGGCGGCGAGCAGTACTTC
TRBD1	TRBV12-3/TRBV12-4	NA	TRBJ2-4	CASSLGQGRVSQYF	TGTGCCAGCAGTTTGGGACAGGGACGAGTCTCCCAGTACTTC
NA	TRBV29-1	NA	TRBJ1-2	CSVDLQEPPTYGYTF	TGCAGCGTTGACTTACAGGAGCCACCTACCTATGGCTACACCTTC
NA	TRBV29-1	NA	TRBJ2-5	CSVGREEETQYF	TGCAGCGTTGGCAGGGAGGAAGAGACCCAGTACTTC
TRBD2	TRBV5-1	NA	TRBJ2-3	CASSWTSGSGTDTQYF	TGCGCCAGCAGCTGGACTAGCGGGAGTGGCACAGATACGCAGTATTTT
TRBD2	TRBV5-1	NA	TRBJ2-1	CASSASGGTHEQFF	TGCGCCAGCAGCGCTAGCGGGGGGACCCATGAGCAGTTCTTC
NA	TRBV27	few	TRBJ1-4	CASGVPSVGTNEKLFF	TGTGCCAGCGGAGTACCCAGCGTCGGCACTAATGAAAAACTGTTTTTT
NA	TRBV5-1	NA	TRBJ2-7	CASSWYGDSYEQYF	TGCGCCAGCAGCTGGTACGGGGATTCCTACGAGCAGTACTTC
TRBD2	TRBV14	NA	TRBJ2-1	CVSSPSSGGPYNEQFF	TGTGTCAGCAGCCCTAGTAGCGGGGGCCCCTACAATGAGCAGTTCTTC
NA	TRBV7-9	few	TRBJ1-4	CASSLAAGGTGTNEKLFF	TGTGCCAGCAGCTTAGCGGCAGGAGGAACGGGAACTAATGAAAAACTGTTTTTT
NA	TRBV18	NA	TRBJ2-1	CASSTESYYNEQFF	TGTGCCAGCTCGACAGAGTCCTATTACAATGAGCAGTTCTTC
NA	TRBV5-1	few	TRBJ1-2	CASSLSLQAANYGYTF	TGCGCCAGCAGCTTGTCTCTGCAGGCAGCTAACTATGGCTACACCTTC
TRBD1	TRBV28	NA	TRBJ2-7	CASRSGGSYEQYF	TGTGCCAGCAGGTCAGGGGGCTCCTACGAGCAGTACTTC
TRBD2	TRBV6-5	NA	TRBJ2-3	CASSRLAGGADTQYF	TGTGCCAGCAGTAGACTAGCGGGGGGGGCAGATACGCAGTATTTT
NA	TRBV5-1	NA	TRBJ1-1	CASSRGAGGTEAFF	TGCGCCAGCAGCCGGGGGGCTGGGGGGACTGAAGCTTTCTTT
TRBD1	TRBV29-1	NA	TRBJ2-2	CSAGQGGGGELFF	TGCAGCGCCGGACAGGGCGGTGGCGGGGAGCTGTTTTTT
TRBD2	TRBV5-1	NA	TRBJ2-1	CASSPTSGASYNEQFF	TGCGCCAGCAGCCCGACTAGCGGGGCCTCCTACAATGAGCAGTTCTTC
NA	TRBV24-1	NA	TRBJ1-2	CATNIRRAHPPNYGYTF	TGTGCCACCAATATCCGACGGGCTCACCCCCCGAACTATGGCTACACCTTC
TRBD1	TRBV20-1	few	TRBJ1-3	CSARDRGPGNTIYF	TGCAGTGCACGGGACAGGGGGCCTGGAAACACCATATATTTT
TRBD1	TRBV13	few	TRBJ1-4	CASRLTGDGEKLFF	TGTGCCAGCAGATTGACAGGGGACGGTGAAAAACTGTTTTTT